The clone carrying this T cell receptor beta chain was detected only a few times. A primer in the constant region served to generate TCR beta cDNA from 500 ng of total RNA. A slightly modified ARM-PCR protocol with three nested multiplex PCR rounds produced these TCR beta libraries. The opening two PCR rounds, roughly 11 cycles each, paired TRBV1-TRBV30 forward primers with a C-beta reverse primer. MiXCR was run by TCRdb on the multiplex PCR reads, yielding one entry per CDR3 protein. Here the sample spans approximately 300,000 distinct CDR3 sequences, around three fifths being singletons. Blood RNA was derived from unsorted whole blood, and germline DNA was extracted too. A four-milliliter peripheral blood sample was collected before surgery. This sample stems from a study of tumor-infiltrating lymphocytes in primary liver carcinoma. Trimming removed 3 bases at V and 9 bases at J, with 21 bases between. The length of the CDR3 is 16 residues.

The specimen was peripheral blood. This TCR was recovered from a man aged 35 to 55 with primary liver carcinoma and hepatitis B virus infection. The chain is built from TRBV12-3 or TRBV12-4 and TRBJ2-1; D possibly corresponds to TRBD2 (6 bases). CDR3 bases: TGTGCCAGCAGTTTGTGCTTGGGGGGAAATGGTTGTGAGCAGTTCTTC. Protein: CASSLCLGGNGCEQFF.